The TCR beta chain under discussion was sequenced for a study of blood T cell repertoires in COVID-19. Study in general: Some COVID-19 samples were acute and others convalescent; all came from the United States, Italy and Spain. Sample material is recorded as cDNA or gDNA derived from T cells, B-cell-depleted T cells, or PBMCs.

Trimming removed 2 bases from V and 4 bases from J; junction bases left unmatched: 4. Germline V lookup: CDR1 LNHDA, CDR2 SQIVND (reference sequence). The CDR3 extends over 15 amino acids. Original methodology: Nucleated cell counts were estimated from reference gene primer amplification. Some clones are missing from TCRdb's copy, which holds only in-frame ones; the method was immunoSEQ multiplex PCR. That table supplies the V and J calls and clone size; D and trimming were determined from the DNA. Among 250,000 to 300,000 clones listed, 70% to 90% were seen once. The specimen sequenced was peripheral blood. The source is a woman aged 70-85 years with acute or convalescent COVID-19. This sequence joins TRBV19 and TRBJ2-7; the match to TRBD1 covers 11 bases. The CDR3 loop is CASSITGQGAYEQYF. The CDR3 DNA reads as TGTGCCAGTAGTATAACAGGACAGGGGGCTTACGAGCAGTACTTC.